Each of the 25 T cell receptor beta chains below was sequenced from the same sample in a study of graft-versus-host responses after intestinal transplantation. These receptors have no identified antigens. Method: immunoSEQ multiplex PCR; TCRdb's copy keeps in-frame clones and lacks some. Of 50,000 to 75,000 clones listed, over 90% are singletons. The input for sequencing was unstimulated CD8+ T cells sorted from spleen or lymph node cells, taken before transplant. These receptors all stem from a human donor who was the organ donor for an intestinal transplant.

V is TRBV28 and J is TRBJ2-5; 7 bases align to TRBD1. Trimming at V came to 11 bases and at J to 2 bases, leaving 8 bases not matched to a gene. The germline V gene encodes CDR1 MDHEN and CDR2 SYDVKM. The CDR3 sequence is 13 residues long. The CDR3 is CACPRTGQETQYF. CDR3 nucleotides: TGTGCCTGCCCCAGGACAGGACAAGAGACCCAGTACTTC. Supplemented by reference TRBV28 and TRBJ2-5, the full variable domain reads DVKVTQSSRYLVKRTGEKVFLECVQDMDHENMFWYRQDPGLGLRLIYFSYDVKMKEKGDIPEGYSVSREKKERFSLILESASTNQTSMYLCACPRTGQETQYFGPGTRLLVL.

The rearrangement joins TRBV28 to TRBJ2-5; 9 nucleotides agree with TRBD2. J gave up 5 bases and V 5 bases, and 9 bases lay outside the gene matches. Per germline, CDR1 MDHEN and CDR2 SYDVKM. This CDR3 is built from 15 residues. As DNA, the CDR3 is TGTGCCAGCAGTCTAGCTATAGCGGGAGCGGAGACCCAGTACTTC. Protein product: CASSLAIAGAETQYF.

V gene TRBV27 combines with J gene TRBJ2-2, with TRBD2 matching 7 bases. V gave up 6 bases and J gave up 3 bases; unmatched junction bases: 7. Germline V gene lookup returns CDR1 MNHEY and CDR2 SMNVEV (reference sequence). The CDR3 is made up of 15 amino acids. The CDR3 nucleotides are TGTGCCAGCAGACCGGGGACTATATACACCGGGGAGCTGTTTTTT. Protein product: CASRPGTIYTGELFF.

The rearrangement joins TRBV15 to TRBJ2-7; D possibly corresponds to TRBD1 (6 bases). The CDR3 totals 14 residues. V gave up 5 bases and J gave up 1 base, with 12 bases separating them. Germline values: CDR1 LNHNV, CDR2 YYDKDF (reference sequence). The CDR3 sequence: CATSLRRGSYEQYF. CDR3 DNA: TGTGCCACCAGCCTCCGCAGGGGTTCCTACGAGCAGTACTTC.

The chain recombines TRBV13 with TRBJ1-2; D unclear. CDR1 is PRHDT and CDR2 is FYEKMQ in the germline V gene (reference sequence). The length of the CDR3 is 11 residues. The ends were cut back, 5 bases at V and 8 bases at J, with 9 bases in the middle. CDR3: CASSGPRGYTF. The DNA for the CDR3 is TGTGCCAGCAGCGGTCCGAGGGGCTACACCTTC.

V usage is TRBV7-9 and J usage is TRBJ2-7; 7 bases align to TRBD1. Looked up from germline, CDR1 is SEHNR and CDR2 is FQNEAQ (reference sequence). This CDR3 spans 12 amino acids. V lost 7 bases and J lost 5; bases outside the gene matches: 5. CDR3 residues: CASTTGENEQYF. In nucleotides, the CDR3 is TGTGCCAGCACCACAGGGGAGAACGAGCAGTACTTC.

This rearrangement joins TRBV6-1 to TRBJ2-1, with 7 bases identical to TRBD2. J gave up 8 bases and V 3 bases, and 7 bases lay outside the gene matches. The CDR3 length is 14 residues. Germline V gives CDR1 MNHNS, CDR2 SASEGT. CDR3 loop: CASSDGRESYEQFF. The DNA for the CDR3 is TGTGCCAGCAGTGACGGGCGGGAGAGCTATGAGCAGTTCTTC.

The CDR3 coding sequence is TGTGCCAGCAGTGAAGTAGGTAGCGGGAGTGATACGCAGTATTTT. Its translation: CASSEVGSGSDTQYF. This chain joins TRBV6-1 and TRBJ2-3, with 9 bases matching TRBD2. CDR3 length: 15 residues. V was clipped by 1 base and J by 6 bases; unmatched bases: 5. Germline lookup yields CDR1 MNHNS and CDR2 SASEGT.

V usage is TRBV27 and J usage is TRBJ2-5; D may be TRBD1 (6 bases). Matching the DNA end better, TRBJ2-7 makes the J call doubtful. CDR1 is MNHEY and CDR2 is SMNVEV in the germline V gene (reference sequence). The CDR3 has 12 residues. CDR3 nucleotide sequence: TGTGCCAGCGGGGGCGGCCCCTACGAGCAGTACTTC. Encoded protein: CASGGGPYEQYF.

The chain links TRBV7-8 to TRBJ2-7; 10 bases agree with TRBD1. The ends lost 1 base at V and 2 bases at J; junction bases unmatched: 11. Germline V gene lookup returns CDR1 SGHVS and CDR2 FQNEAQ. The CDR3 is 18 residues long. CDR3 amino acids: CASSLEVLGTGDPYEQYF. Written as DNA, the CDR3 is TGTGCCAGCAGCTTAGAGGTGCTGGGGACAGGGGACCCCTACGAGCAGTACTTC.

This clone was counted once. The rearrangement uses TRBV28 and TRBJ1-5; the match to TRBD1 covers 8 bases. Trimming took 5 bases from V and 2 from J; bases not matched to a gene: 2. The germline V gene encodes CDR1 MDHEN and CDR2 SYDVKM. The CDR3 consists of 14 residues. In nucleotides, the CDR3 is TGTGCCAGCAGTCTGGGACAGGGCAATCAGCCCCAGCATTTT. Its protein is CASSLGQGNQPQHF.

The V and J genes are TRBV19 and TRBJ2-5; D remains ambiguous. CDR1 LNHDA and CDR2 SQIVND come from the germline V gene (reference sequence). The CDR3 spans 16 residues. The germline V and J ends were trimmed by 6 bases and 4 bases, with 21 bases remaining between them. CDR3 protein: CASSRVDPHLGETQYF. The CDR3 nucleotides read TGTGCCAGTAGCCGGGTCGACCCCCACCTGGGAGAGACCCAGTACTTC.

The chain's CDR3 is CASSTSGSGQPQHF. In DNA, the CDR3 is TGTGCCAGTAGTACGTCAGGGTCAGGCCAGCCCCAGCATTTT. The genes are TRBV19 and TRBJ1-5; perhaps TRBD1 as D (5 bases). CDR3 length equals 14 residues. The V and J ends lost 4 bases and 7 bases respectively, with 14 bases between them. Germline CDR1 LNHDA, CDR2 SQIVND (reference sequence).

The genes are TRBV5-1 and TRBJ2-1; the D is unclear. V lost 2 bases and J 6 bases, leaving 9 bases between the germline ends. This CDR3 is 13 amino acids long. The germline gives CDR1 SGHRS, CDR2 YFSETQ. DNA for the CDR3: TGCGCCAGCAGCTTCTACGGCGGCAATGAGCAGTTCTTC. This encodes CASSFYGGNEQFF.

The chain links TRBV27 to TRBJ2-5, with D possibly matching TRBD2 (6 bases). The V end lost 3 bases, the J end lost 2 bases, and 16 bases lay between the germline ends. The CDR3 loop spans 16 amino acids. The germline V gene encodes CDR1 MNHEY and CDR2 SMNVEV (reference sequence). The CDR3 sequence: CASSFKGPRGQETQYF. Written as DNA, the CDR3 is TGTGCCAGCAGTTTTAAGGGCCCACGGGGGCAAGAGACCCAGTACTTC.

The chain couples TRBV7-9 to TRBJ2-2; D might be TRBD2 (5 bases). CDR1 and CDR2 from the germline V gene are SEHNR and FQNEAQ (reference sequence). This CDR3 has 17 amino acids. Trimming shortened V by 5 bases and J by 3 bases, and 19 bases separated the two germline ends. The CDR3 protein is CASSQLPGSRDTGELFF. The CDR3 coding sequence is TGTGCCAGCAGCCAACTCCCGGGGAGTAGAGACACCGGGGAGCTGTTTTTT.

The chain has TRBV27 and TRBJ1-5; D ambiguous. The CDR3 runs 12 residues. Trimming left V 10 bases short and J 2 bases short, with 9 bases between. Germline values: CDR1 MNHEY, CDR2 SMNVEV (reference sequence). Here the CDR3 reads CATGLGNQPQHF. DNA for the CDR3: TGTGCCACGGGTCTCGGCAATCAGCCCCAGCATTTT.

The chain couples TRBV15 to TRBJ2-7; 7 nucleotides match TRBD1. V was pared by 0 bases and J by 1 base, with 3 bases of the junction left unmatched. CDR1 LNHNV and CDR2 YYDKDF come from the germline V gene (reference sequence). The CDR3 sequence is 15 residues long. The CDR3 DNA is TGTGCCACCAGCAGAGATCTGGGACAGTCCTACGAGCAGTACTTC. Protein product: CATSRDLGQSYEQYF.

The CDR3 DNA is TGTGCCACCCTACCGGGACAGTTAGGACCCTACGAGCAGTACTTC. It yields the protein CATLPGQLGPYEQYF. V is TRBV28 and J is TRBJ2-7; 7 bases match TRBD1. Per the germline V gene, CDR1 is MDHEN and CDR2 is SYDVKM. CDR3 length: 15 amino acids. Trimming removed 10 bases from V and 2 bases from J; junction bases left unmatched: 14.

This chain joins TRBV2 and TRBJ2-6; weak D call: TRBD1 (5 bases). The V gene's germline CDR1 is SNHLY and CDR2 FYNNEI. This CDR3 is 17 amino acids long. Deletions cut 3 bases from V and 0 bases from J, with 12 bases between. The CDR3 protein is CASSEGHPLSGANVLTF. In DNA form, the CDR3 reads TGTGCCAGCAGTGAGGGGCATCCCCTCTCTGGGGCCAACGTCCTGACTTTC.

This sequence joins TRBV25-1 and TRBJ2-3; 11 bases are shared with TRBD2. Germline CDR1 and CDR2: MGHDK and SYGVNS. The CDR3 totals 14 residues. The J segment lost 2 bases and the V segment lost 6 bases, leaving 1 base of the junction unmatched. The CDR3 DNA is TGTGCCAGCAGACTAGCGGGAGACACAGATACGCAGTATTTT. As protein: CASRLAGDTDTQYF.

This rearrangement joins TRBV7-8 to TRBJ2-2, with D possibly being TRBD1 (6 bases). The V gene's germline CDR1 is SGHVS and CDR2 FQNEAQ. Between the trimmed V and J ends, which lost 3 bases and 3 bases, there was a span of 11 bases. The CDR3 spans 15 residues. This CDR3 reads CASSLGTSHTGELFF. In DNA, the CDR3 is TGTGCCAGCAGCTTGGGGACAAGCCACACCGGGGAGCTGTTTTTT.

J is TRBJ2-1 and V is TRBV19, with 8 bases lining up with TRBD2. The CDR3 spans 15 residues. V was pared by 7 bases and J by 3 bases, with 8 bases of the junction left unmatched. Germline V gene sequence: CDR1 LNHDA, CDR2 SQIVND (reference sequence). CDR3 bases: TGTGCCAGTACCCCGGGGGGGCCCTACTACAATGAGCAGTTCTTC. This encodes CASTPGGPYYNEQFF.

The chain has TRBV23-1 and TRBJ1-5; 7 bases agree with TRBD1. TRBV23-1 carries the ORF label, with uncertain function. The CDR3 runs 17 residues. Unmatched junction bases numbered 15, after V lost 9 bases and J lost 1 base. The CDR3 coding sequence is TGCGCCAGTCAGGGACAGATTGATGTTTGCAGCAATCAGCCCCAGCATTTT. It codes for CASQGQIDVCSNQPQHF.

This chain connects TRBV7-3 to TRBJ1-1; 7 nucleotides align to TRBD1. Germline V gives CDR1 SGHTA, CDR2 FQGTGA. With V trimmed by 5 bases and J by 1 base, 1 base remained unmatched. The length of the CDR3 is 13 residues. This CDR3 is CASSPGGNTEAFF. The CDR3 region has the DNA TGTGCCAGCAGCCCAGGGGGGAACACTGAAGCTTTCTTT.